This T cell receptor (beta chain) was captured in a study of T cell responses to AZD1222 COVID-19 vaccine. General study results and limits: Spike-specific TCR depth and breadth grew after two AZD1222 doses.

As to this clone: The antigen is unknown.

Germline loops: CDR1 SGHNT, CDR2 YYREEE (reference sequence). The V end was cut by 0 bases, the J end by 6 bases, with 6 bases between. The CDR3 has 13 amino acids. Sequenced by immunoSEQ multiplex PCR; TCRdb stores in-frame clones only, minus some. Of approximately 200,000 clones in the sample, around 94% were seen once. The V and J genes are TRBV5-4 and TRBJ2-2; D unclear. The sequencing here drew on peripheral blood, taken 28 days after the second dose of the MenACWY control vaccine. This clonotype originated in an adult who received the MenACWY meningococcal vaccine as a control. In DNA, the CDR3 is TGTGCCAGCAGCTTGGCGAGGTCCGGGGAGCTGTTTTTT. It encodes CASSLARSGELFF.